These 18 T cell receptor beta chains share one sample of origin, sequenced in a study of blood T cell repertoires in COVID-19. Assay used: immunoSEQ multiplex PCR; TCRdb lists only in-frame clones, some missing. The sample lists fewer than 80,000 clones, 80% to 85% occurring once. Sequencing input: peripheral blood. The receptors stem from a woman older than 75 with acute or convalescent COVID-19.

The chain is built from TRBV10-3 and TRBJ2-3; 7 bases align to TRBD2. Germline CDR1 ENHRY, CDR2 SYGVKD. The CDR3 totals 14 residues. J lost 2 bases, V lost 4 bases, and 3 bases had no gene match. The CDR3, as DNA: TGTGCCATCAGTGGCCGGGGGGACACAGATACGCAGTATTTT. Translating gives CAISGRGDTDTQYF.

The chain combines TRBV5-1 with TRBJ1-5, with TRBD1 identical over 7 bases. The CDR3 has 16 amino acids. The V segment lost 3 bases and the J segment 5 bases; nucleotides outside the gene matches: 11. Germline CDR1 is SGHRS and CDR2 is YFSETQ. The CDR3 sequence is CASSSDPGQPYQPQHF. The CDR3 DNA reads TGCGCCAGCAGCTCCGACCCGGGACAGCCTTATCAGCCCCAGCATTTT.

CDR3 bases: TGCAGCGTTCGTGGAGCGGGGGACACAGATACGCAGTATTTT. The encoded protein is CSVRGAGDTDTQYF. The rearrangement joins TRBV29-1 to TRBJ2-3; TRBD2 matches 8 bases. Trimming at V came to 5 bases and at J to 2 bases, leaving 6 bases not matched to a gene. The CDR3 is made up of 14 amino acids. CDR1 and CDR2 (germline): SQVTM, ANQGSEA.

The gene calls are TRBV7-6 and TRBJ1-1; 7 bases are shared with TRBD1. With V trimmed by 5 bases and J by 4 bases, 4 bases remained unmatched. Germline CDR1 is SGHVS and CDR2 is FNYEAQ. This CDR3 region has 13 residues. The CDR3 spells CASSRGRGTEAFF. As DNA, the CDR3 is TGTGCCAGCAGCAGGGGGCGGGGCACTGAAGCTTTCTTT.

V usage is TRBV5-1 and J usage is TRBJ1-2; D remains unclear. CDR3 length equals 15 residues. The V and J ends lost 5 bases and 4 bases respectively, with 18 bases between them. The germline V gene has CDR1 SGHRS and CDR2 YFSETQ. The CDR3 spells CASSSDVAGLYGYTF. Here the CDR3 DNA reads TGCGCCAGCAGTTCCGACGTCGCAGGTCTCTATGGCTACACCTTC.

The chain carries TRBV19 and TRBJ1-2; weak D call: TRBD1 (5 bases). This CDR3 spans 15 amino acids. With 9 bases removed from V and 0 bases from J, the gap between germline ends came to 17 bases. Germline CDR1 is LNHDA and CDR2 is SQIVND (reference sequence). CDR3 loop: CASTGSPRANYGYTF. CDR3 coding DNA: TGTGCCAGCACAGGAAGTCCACGAGCTAACTATGGCTACACCTTC. Drawing the rest from reference TRBV19 and TRBJ1-2, the complete variable domain is DGGITQSPKYLFRKEGQNVTLSCEQNLNHDAMYWYRQDPGQGLRLIYYSQIVNDFQKGDIAEGYSVSREKKESFPLTVTSAQKNPTAFYLCASTGSPRANYGYTFGSGTRLTVV.

The chain carries TRBV24-1 and TRBJ2-7, with unresolved D. V was pared by 3 bases and J by 4 bases, with 12 bases between. This CDR3 comprises 14 residues. CDR1 KGHDR and CDR2 SFDVKD come from the germline V gene. As DNA, the CDR3 is TGTGCCACCAGTGATAAACTACACCCTTACGAGCAGTACTTC. It encodes CATSDKLHPYEQYF.

The chain employs TRBV11-3 and TRBJ2-2; TRBD1 matches 10 bases. The V segment lost 3 bases and the J segment 5 bases; nucleotides outside the gene matches: 3. CDR1 and CDR2 from the germline V gene are SGHNT and YENEEA. The CDR3 has 15 amino acids. Here the CDR3 DNA reads TGTGCCAGCAGCTTTGGACAGGGGGATACCGGGGAGCTGTTTTTT. It translates to CASSFGQGDTGELFF.

The chain carries TRBV5-1 and TRBJ2-5, with TRBD2 matching over 7 bases. This CDR3 has 15 residues. V dropped 3 bases and J dropped 1; count of bases not matched to a gene: 6. Germline assignment: CDR1 SGHRS and CDR2 YFSETQ. The CDR3 region is CASSSSGGPQETQYF. The CDR3 DNA reads TGCGCCAGCAGCTCTTCGGGGGGACCCCAAGAGACCCAGTACTTC. The full variable domain, its missing parts supplied by reference TRBV5-1 and TRBJ2-5, is KAGVTQTPRYLIKTRGQQVTLSCSPISGHRSVSWYQQTPGQGLQFLFEYFSETQRNKGNFPGRFSGRQFSNSRSEMNVSTLELGDSALYLCASSSSGGPQETQYFGPGTRLLVL.

This chain links TRBV6-6 with TRBJ1-5; 11 bases fit TRBD1. V shed 2 bases and J 3 bases; nucleotides not matched to a gene: 3. Germline CDR1 reads MNHNY; CDR2 reads SVGAGI (reference sequence). This CDR3 has 16 residues. The CDR3 DNA is TGTGCCAGCAGTTACGGGGACAGGGGGTCCAATCAGCCCCAGCATTTT. It is translated as CASSYGDRGSNQPQHF.

The CDR3 here is CASSRQNSPLHF. In nucleotides, the CDR3 is TGTGCCAGCAGCAGACAGAATTCACCCCTCCACTTT. The gene calls are TRBV7-9 and TRBJ1-6, with a possible D match to TRBD1 (5 bases). Trimming cost V 5 bases and J 7 bases, with 6 bases left between them. The CDR3 spans 12 residues. CDR1 and CDR2 (germline): SEHNR, FQNEAQ (reference sequence).

This chain links TRBV6-5 with TRBJ2-3; tentative D call: TRBD2 (5 bases). The V end was cut by 5 bases, the J end by 2 bases, with 8 bases between. The germline V gene encodes CDR1 MNHEY and CDR2 SVGAGI. The CDR3 runs to 13 residues. The CDR3 nucleotides are TGTGCCAGCAGTCGGGGAGTCACAGATACGCAGTATTTT. It translates to CASSRGVTDTQYF.

The rearrangement links TRBV9 to TRBJ2-5, with unresolved D. The CDR3 spans 12 residues. Germline loops: CDR1 SGDLS, CDR2 YYNGEE. V lost 3 bases to trimming and J lost 0 bases, with 3 bases between them. In DNA, the CDR3 is TGTGCCAGCAGCGCCTACCAAGAGACCCAGTACTTC. Translating it yields CASSAYQETQYF.

As to this clone: Other DNA variants within this sample encode the same CDR3. The chain employs TRBV6-5 and TRBJ1-1; D is unresolved. V was cut by 6 bases and J by 5 bases, with 10 bases left in between. The CDR3 consists of 12 residues. Germline V gives CDR1 MNHEY, CDR2 SVGAGI. CDR3 residues: CASSRGGTEAFF. CDR3 bases: TGTGCCAGCAGCAGAGGAGGGACTGAAGCTTTCTTT.

This chain connects TRBV27 to TRBJ1-1; D is perhaps TRBD1 (5 bases). Trimming cost V 6 bases and J 4 bases, with 24 bases left between them. Germline V gene lookup returns CDR1 MNHEY and CDR2 SMNVEV (reference sequence). This CDR3 contains 17 residues. CDR3: CASSLETDFSRGTEAFF. CDR3 in DNA: TGTGCCAGCAGCTTGGAGACAGATTTTTCTAGGGGCACTGAAGCTTTCTTT.

The CDR3 region has the DNA TGTGCCAGCAGCCCCAGGAACACTGAAGCTTTCTTT. Protein: CASSPRNTEAFF. The gene calls are TRBV7-9 and TRBJ1-1; D remains unclear. Germline V CDR1 and CDR2: SEHNR, FQNEAQ (reference sequence). This CDR3 is built from 12 residues. V was clipped by 5 bases and J by 1 base, with 5 bases between them.

This rearrangement joins TRBV19 to TRBJ1-3; D remains unclear. Trimming removed 7 bases at V and 2 bases at J, with 6 bases between. CDR1 and CDR2 (germline): LNHDA, SQIVND (reference sequence). This CDR3 is 12 amino acids long. In DNA, the CDR3 is TGTGCCAGTACTAGTCCTGGAAACACCATATATTTT. The encoded protein is CASTSPGNTIYF. The full variable domain, its missing parts supplied by reference TRBV19 and TRBJ1-3, is DGGITQSPKYLFRKEGQNVTLSCEQNLNHDAMYWYRQDPGQGLRLIYYSQIVNDFQKGDIAEGYSVSREKKESFPLTVTSAQKNPTAFYLCASTSPGNTIYFGEGSWLTVV.

This chain joins TRBV12-5 and TRBJ1-1, with a tentative D call TRBD1 (6 bases). Germline CDR1 reads LGHNT; CDR2 reads FRNRAP. Trimming took off 5 bases at V and 1 base at J, with 14 bases between the two ends. The CDR3 totals 15 residues. The CDR3 sequence: CASGPPRGGNTEAFF. CDR3 sequence (DNA): TGTGCTAGTGGTCCCCCGAGGGGGGGGAACACTGAAGCTTTCTTT.